This TCR beta chain emerged from a study of T cells in Graves' hyperthyroidism and ophthalmopathy. Overall study findings and caveats: Blood also held most thyroid clonotypes expanded beyond 0.001.

At least ten counts were recorded for this clonotype. Its antigen is unidentified. Recently diagnosed hyperthyroidism of less than 2 months' duration affected patients aged 18 to 65. From RNA transcripts, TCR beta CDR3 regions were amplified. In the first-round RT-PCR of the TCR CDR3, the HTBI primer set was used. TCRdb recomputed calls from the multiplex PCR reads with MiXCR, one row per CDR3 protein. This table holds roughly 570,000 distinct CDR3 sequences, more than 45% found once. The V end lost 1 base, the J end lost 4 bases, and 17 bases lay between the germline ends. CDR1 is LNHNV, CDR2 YYDKDF, per germline (reference sequence). The CDR3 is made up of 16 amino acids.

This clonotype was obtained from a woman aged 18-29 years with Graves' hyperthyroidism. This chain connects TRBV15 to TRBJ2-7; either TRBD1 or TRBD2 may supply D (5 bases each). Sequenced input: peripheral blood or thyroid tissue (not recorded which). The CDR3 protein is CATSRGGLGPGYEQYF. The CDR3 region has the DNA TGTGCCACCAGCAGAGGAGGGTTGGGGCCAGGGTACGAGCAGTACTTC.